These 22 T cell receptor beta chains were all obtained from the same sample, sequenced in a study of vaccination effects on CD4 cells after COVID-19. TCRdb keeps only in-frame clones here, not all; method: immunoSEQ multiplex PCR. The sample carries 20,000 to 25,000 clones, approximately 69% recorded once. No antigen has been assigned to these receptors. Pools of viral peptides were used by the ViraFEST assay to expand antigen-specific CD4+ T cells ahead of sequencing. Isolating CD4+ T cells followed less than 11 days of culture. None of these healthy vaccinees had been infected with SARS-CoV-2 before vaccination. The starting material was CD4+ T cells from PBMCs cultured with SARS-CoV-2 spike peptides, obtained before COVID-19 vaccination. These receptors all come from a human donor who received a COVID-19 vaccine.

This chain uses TRBV7-9 with TRBJ2-1, with 10 bases fitting TRBD2. With V trimmed by 11 bases and J by 6 bases, 7 bases remained unmatched. The CDR3 is 13 amino acids. Germline assignment: CDR1 SEHNR and CDR2 FQNEAQ (reference sequence). CDR3: CASRSGGVNEQFF. The DNA of the CDR3 is TGTGCCTCCAGAAGCGGGGGGGTCAATGAGCAGTTCTTC.

The V call is TRBV5-4, the J call TRBJ1-5; tentative D call: TRBD1 (6 bases). Trimming cost V 4 bases and J 9 bases, with 17 bases left between them. The CDR3 extends over 14 amino acids. Germline CDR1 and CDR2: SGHNT and YYREEE (reference sequence). The CDR3 nucleotides read TGTGCCAGCAGCCTTACAGGGACCCCCGGGCCCCAGCATTTT. Its translation is CASSLTGTPGPQHF.

The rearrangement uses TRBV2 and TRBJ2-5; D perhaps matches TRBD2 (6 bases). Germline lookup yields CDR1 SNHLY and CDR2 FYNNEI. V dropped 4 bases and J dropped 8 bases, with 14 bases sitting between them. CDR3 length equals 13 residues. CDR3 sequence (DNA): TGTGCCAGCAGTGGGGAGGCGGAGGAAACCCAGTACTTC. It codes for CASSGEAEETQYF. The variable domain in full, completed from reference TRBV2 and TRBJ2-5, reads EPEVTQTPSHQVTQMGQEVILRCVPISNHLYFYWYRQILGQKVEFLVSFYNNEISEKSEIFDDQFSVERPDGSNFTLKIRSTKLEDSAMYFCASSGEAEETQYFGPGTRLLVL.

The sample holds a few counts of this clone. This rearrangement joins TRBV5-6 to TRBJ2-1; D is unclear. The V end lost 3 bases, the J end lost 7 bases, and 5 bases lay between the germline ends. CDR1 and CDR2 (germline): SGHDT, YYEEEE. CDR3 length equals 11 residues. CDR3 in amino acids: CASSSWNEQFF. The CDR3 DNA is TGTGCCAGCAGCTCGTGGAATGAGCAGTTCTTC.

This chain connects TRBV5-4 to TRBJ2-3, with 16 bases fitting TRBD2. V dropped 3 bases and J dropped 0; count of bases not matched to a gene: 4. This CDR3 region has 18 residues. CDR1 is SGHNT, CDR2 YYREEE, per germline (reference sequence). The CDR3 here is CASSSGTSGGASTDTQYF. Here the CDR3 DNA reads TGTGCCAGCAGCTCCGGGACTAGCGGGGGGGCAAGCACAGATACGCAGTATTTT. Full variable domain (outside the CDR3, taken from reference TRBV5-4 and TRBJ2-3): ETGVTQSPTHLIKTRGQQVTLRCSSQSGHNTVSWYQQALGQGPQFIFQYYREEENGRGNFPPRFSGLQFPNYSSELNVNALELDDSALYLCASSSGTSGGASTDTQYFGPGTRLTVL.

CDR3 bases: TGTGCCAGCAGTGCCTCGACAGGCACTGAAGCTTTCTTT. Translation gives CASSASTGTEAFF. This sequence joins TRBV12-3 or TRBV12-4 and TRBJ1-1, with D possibly TRBD1 on 6 matching bases. This CDR3 is 13 amino acids long. V shed 5 bases and J shed 4 bases, with 11 bases lying between them.

This clone appeared a single time. As DNA, the CDR3 is TGCGCCAGCAGCTTGTCCGGGACTTCTAGCACAGATACGCAGTATTTT. It codes for CASSLSGTSSTDTQYF. The chain employs TRBV5-1 and TRBJ2-3, with D tentatively TRBD2 (6 bases). CDR1 is SGHRS and CDR2 is YFSETQ in the germline V gene. V lost 1 base to trimming and J lost 0 bases, with 12 bases between them. The CDR3 runs 16 residues.

The chain couples TRBV3-1 (or the pseudogene TRBV3-2) to TRBJ1-6; unclear D gene. Trimming removed 5 bases from V and 6 bases from J, with 20 bases in between. Germline V gene sequence: CDR1 LGHDT, CDR2 YNNKEL (reference sequence). The CDR3 has 17 amino acids. CDR3 sequence: CASSSAGGGLSNSPLHF. The CDR3 nucleotides read TGTGCCAGCAGCTCCGCAGGCGGAGGGTTGAGTAATTCACCCCTCCACTTT.

V is TRBV28 and J is TRBJ1-6; perhaps TRBD1 as D (6 bases). The CDR3 covers 16 residues. Trimming shortened V by 4 bases and J by 7 bases, and 17 bases separated the two germline ends. Germline CDR1 is MDHEN and CDR2 is SYDVKM. DNA for the CDR3: TGTGCCAGCAGTTCTACGGGGGCAAGACAAAATTCACCCCTCCACTTT. Translating it yields CASSSTGARQNSPLHF.

The genes are TRBV10-3 and TRBJ1-5, with D possibly TRBD1 on 5 matching bases. Germline V gene lookup returns CDR1 ENHRY and CDR2 SYGVKD. The CDR3 contains 17 residues. With 2 bases removed from V and 3 bases from J, the gap between germline ends came to 17 bases. This CDR3 reads CAISEPQGRGNNQPQHF. CDR3 nucleotides: TGTGCCATCAGTGAGCCCCAGGGTCGTGGGAACAATCAGCCCCAGCATTTT.

CDR3 region: CASSDGGTSGGYEQYF. The CDR3 DNA reads as TGTGCCAGCAGTGATGGGGGGACTAGCGGGGGTTACGAGCAGTACTTC. V and J are TRBV2 and TRBJ2-7, with 14 positions matching TRBD2. CDR3 length: 16 amino acids. With 3 bases clipped from V and 4 bases from J, the junction kept 5 bases outside the gene matches. Germline values: CDR1 SNHLY, CDR2 FYNNEI.

The chain has TRBV19 and TRBJ2-3; D not resolved. CDR1 LNHDA and CDR2 SQIVND come from the germline V gene (reference sequence). V gave up 9 bases and J gave up 1 base, with 5 bases separating them. This CDR3 region has 11 residues. The CDR3 region has the DNA TGTGCCAGCGCAGGCACAGATACGCAGTATTTT. Translating it yields CASAGTDTQYF.

This clone was seen a single time. The rearrangement links TRBV11-3 to TRBJ2-7; no firm D call. Looked up from germline, CDR1 is SGHNT and CDR2 is YENEEA. The ends were cut back, 5 bases at V and 5 bases at J, with 19 bases in the middle. This CDR3 is 15 amino acids long. CDR3 DNA: TGTGCCAGCAGCCCAAGCCAGTCCGGGTCCCACGAGCAGTACTTC. This codes for CASSPSQSGSHEQYF.

The V gene is TRBV7-9, the J gene TRBJ1-1; a possible D gene is TRBD1 (5 bases). The CDR3 covers 12 residues. Germline values: CDR1 SEHNR, CDR2 FQNEAQ (reference sequence). Trimming removed 6 bases at V and 2 bases at J, with 7 bases between. The CDR3, as DNA: TGTGCCAGCAGTTGGGACAACACTGAAGCTTTCTTT. It is translated as CASSWDNTEAFF.

The chain is built from TRBV11-2 and TRBJ1-1; D is uncertain. Germline CDR1 and CDR2: SGHAT and FQNNGV. The ends were cut back, 2 bases at V and 6 bases at J, with 16 bases in the middle. CDR3 length equals 15 residues. The CDR3 region is CASSLKYRATPEAFF. DNA for the CDR3: TGTGCCAGCAGCTTAAAATACCGGGCCACCCCTGAAGCTTTCTTT.

This clone was seen once. The chain links TRBV28 to TRBJ1-6; D might be TRBD1 (5 bases). Trimming pared 6 bases from V and 10 bases from J, leaving 19 bases between. Germline-derived CDR1 and CDR2 are MDHEN and SYDVKM. The CDR3 loop spans 15 amino acids. The DNA of the CDR3 is TGTGCCAGCAGACTAAGGTCCAGGGAGTGGTCACCCCTCCACTTT. It translates to CASRLRSREWSPLHF. Full variable domain (remainder filled in from reference TRBV28 and TRBJ1-6): DVKVTQSSRYLVKRTGEKVFLECVQDMDHENMFWYRQDPGLGLRLIYFSYDVKMKEKGDIPEGYSVSREKKERFSLILESASTNQTSMYLCASRLRSREWSPLHFGNGTRLTVT.

This chain connects TRBV6-1 to TRBJ1-1; D unclear. The CDR3 extends over 13 amino acids. CDR1 and CDR2 (germline): MNHNS, SASEGT. With 3 bases removed from V and 4 bases from J, the gap between germline ends came to 9 bases. The CDR3 DNA reads as TGTGCCAGCAGTGAGGAGCCCCGCACTGAAGCTTTCTTT. As protein: CASSEEPRTEAFF.

This sequence joins TRBV7-9 and TRBJ1-4, with 7 positions matching TRBD1. V shed 1 base and J 3 bases; nucleotides not matched to a gene: 2. CDR1 SEHNR and CDR2 FQNEAQ come from the germline V gene (reference sequence). The CDR3 spans 15 residues. The DNA of the CDR3 is TGTGCCAGCAGCTTAGGGGACAGAGCTAATGAAAAACTGTTTTTT. It codes for CASSLGDRANEKLFF.

The genes are TRBV7-9 and TRBJ1-2, with TRBD1 matching 12 bases. Germline CDR1 reads SEHNR; CDR2 reads FQNEAQ (reference sequence). The CDR3 runs to 15 residues. Unmatched junction bases numbered 6, after V lost 2 bases and J lost 8 bases. Here the CDR3 reads CASSLMGQGAWGYTF. CDR3 DNA sequence: TGTGCCAGCAGCTTAATGGGACAGGGGGCGTGGGGCTACACCTTC.

The gene calls are TRBV5-8 and TRBJ1-4; D not certain. Between the trimmed V and J ends, which lost 0 bases and 8 bases, there was a span of 14 bases. This CDR3 contains 15 residues. CDR1 and CDR2 (germline): SGHTS, YDEGEE. CDR3: CASSLDPSTGEKLFF. The CDR3 DNA follows: TGTGCCAGCAGCTTGGACCCCTCGACCGGAGAAAAACTGTTTTTT.

The gene calls are TRBV2 and TRBJ1-1; no clear D. Germline V gene sequence: CDR1 SNHLY, CDR2 FYNNEI. CDR3 length: 14 residues. Trimming stripped 4 bases from V and 1 base from J, with 10 bases between. CDR3 in DNA: TGTGCCAGCAGTGTTCTGGCAGCGAACACTGAAGCTTTCTTT. Translating it yields CASSVLAANTEAFF.

This clone came up a few times. This chain uses TRBV2 with TRBJ2-7; D is tentatively TRBD1 or TRBD2 (5 bases each). The CDR3 has 13 residues. The germline V and J ends were trimmed by 8 bases and 3 bases, with 14 bases remaining between them. Looked up from germline, CDR1 is SNHLY and CDR2 is FYNNEI. CDR3: CASARDVNYEQYF. The DNA for the CDR3 is TGTGCCAGCGCAAGGGACGTCAACTACGAGCAGTACTTC.